Below, one T cell receptor (beta chain) is given with its context. TCRdb re-derived calls from the PCR reads in MiXCR, one entry per CDR3 protein. The table lists about 25,000 distinct CDR3 sequences, over 45% of them singletons. The sample comes from a study of CD4 and CD8 cells across lung adenocarcinoma regions. Germline loops: CDR1 MNHNS, CDR2 SASEGT. This CDR3 comprises 13 residues. V shed 9 bases and J 5 bases; nucleotides not matched to a gene: 8. Localized lung adenocarcinoma, a non-small cell lung cancer, affected the donors. The receptor comes from a male donor with lung adenocarcinoma. The CD4 and CD8 labels of this study may be unreliable. The sample taken for sequencing was CD8+ T cells from the center of a lung tumor. The chain recombines TRBV6-1 with TRBJ1-1; 8 bases are a match to TRBD1. The CDR3 sequence is CASRDRGGTEAFF. As DNA, the CDR3 is TGTGCCAGTCGAGACAGGGGCGGGACTGAAGCTTTCTTT.